The 27 T cell receptor beta chains below all came from one sample that was sequenced in a study of response to subunit inactivated influenza vaccine. TCRdb re-called the RT-PCR reads through MiXCR, storing one row per CDR3 protein. The data hold some 850,000 distinct CDR3 sequences, with about 18% observed a single time. Sequenced material: PBMCs from blood, taken about 5 days after vaccination. The receptors here all came from a man over 45 who received an inactivated influenza vaccine.

V is TRBV6-5 and J is TRBJ1-1; D is perhaps TRBD1 (6 bases). The CDR3 spans 13 residues. The germline gives CDR1 MNHEY, CDR2 SVGAGI. V was cut by 2 bases and J by 6 bases, with 10 bases left in between. CDR3 nucleotides: TGTGCCAGCAGTTACCTGGGGGCAGCTGAAGCTTTCTTT. This codes for CASSYLGAAEAFF.

The chain joins TRBV3-1 to TRBJ1-1; 9 bases line up with TRBD1. Unmatched junction bases numbered 3, after V lost 3 bases and J lost 10 bases. The CDR3 runs to 12 residues. CDR1 is LGHDT and CDR2 is YNNKEL in the germline V gene (reference sequence). The CDR3 protein is CASSHPTGGAFF. The CDR3 nucleotides are TGTGCCAGCAGCCACCCGACAGGGGGAGCTTTCTTT.

This clonotype has more than one count but fewer than ten. The chain carries TRBV12-3 or TRBV12-4 and TRBJ2-7; no clear D gene. The CDR3 is made up of 15 amino acids. The V end lost 3 bases, the J end lost 3 bases, and 15 bases lay between the germline ends. Here the CDR3 reads CASSLTPPPGYEQYF. The CDR3 bases are TGTGCCAGCAGTTTGACTCCTCCCCCGGGCTACGAGCAGTACTTC.

This clonotype was counted a few times. The rearrangement links TRBV7-9 to TRBJ1-2; D is possibly TRBD1 (5 bases). Germline lookup yields CDR1 SEHNR and CDR2 FQNEAQ (reference sequence). This CDR3 comprises 15 residues. V lost 1 base to trimming and J lost 5 bases, with 14 bases between them. CDR3 protein: CASSLGAGRTYGYTF. DNA of the CDR3: TGTGCCAGCAGCTTAGGGGCAGGGCGGACGTATGGCTACACCTTC.

CDR3 residues: CSGRDIVRADTQYF. In DNA form, the CDR3 reads TGCAGTGGACGGGACATCGTAAGGGCAGATACGCAGTATTTT. The chain combines TRBV20-1 with TRBJ2-3; D perhaps matches TRBD1 (6 bases). The CDR3 sequence is 14 residues long. The germline gives CDR1 DFQATT, CDR2 SNEGSKA (reference sequence). The V and J ends lost 7 bases and 4 bases respectively, with 18 bases between them.

This clonotype was detected only a few times. The J gene is TRBJ2-1, the V gene TRBV20-1, with 8 bases fitting TRBD1. J was trimmed by 0 bases and V by 6 bases; bases with no gene match: 4. There are 14 residues in the CDR3. The germline gives CDR1 DFQATT, CDR2 SNEGSKA (reference sequence). CDR3 sequence (DNA): TGCAGTGCGAGACAGGGGCCCTCCTACAATGAGCAGTTCTTC. Residues: CSARQGPSYNEQFF.

This clonotype occurred many times. This chain joins TRBV5-1 and TRBJ2-7; tentative D call: TRBD2 (5 bases). Trimming stripped 1 base from V and 3 bases from J, with 8 bases between. Germline assignment: CDR1 SGHRS and CDR2 YFSETQ. This CDR3 is built from 13 residues. The CDR3: CASSLRDRYEQYF. The CDR3 DNA reads as TGCGCCAGCAGCTTGCGGGATCGCTACGAGCAGTACTTC.

The V and J genes are TRBV30 and TRBJ1-4, with no clear D. The CDR3 sequence is 13 residues long. V lost 4 bases to trimming and J lost 8 bases, with 14 bases between them. Germline values: CDR1 GTSNPN, CDR2 SVGIG (reference sequence). The DNA for the CDR3 is TGTGCCTGGAAGGAGGGTCCGGGGGAAAAACTGTTTTTT. It encodes CAWKEGPGEKLFF.

This clonotype was detected a few times. The chain recombines TRBV5-5 with TRBJ2-3; no clear D gene. This CDR3 spans 15 amino acids. V was cut by 7 bases and J by 6 bases, with 21 bases left in between. Germline-derived CDR1 and CDR2 are SGHKS and YYEKEE (reference sequence). CDR3 coding DNA: TGTGCCAGCCGTAACGGACCCGATACCCCGGATACGCAGTATTTT. It encodes CASRNGPDTPDTQYF.

This clonotype was seen a single time. This may be a read error, as it is one base from a much larger clone. The chain carries TRBV29-1 and TRBJ2-7; D possibly corresponds to TRBD2 (6 bases). Germline V gene data show CDR1 as SQVTM and CDR2 as ANQGSEA. Trimming pared 2 bases from V and 4 bases from J, leaving 15 bases between. The length of the CDR3 is 14 residues. CDR3 loop: CSVESADGGYEQYF. The CDR3 bases are TGCAGCGTTGAATCGGCCGACGGGGGTTACGAGCAGTACTTC.

This clonotype was observed a handful of times. The chain employs TRBV7-8 and TRBJ2-7; TRBD2 matches at 8 bases. Per the germline V gene, CDR1 is SGHVS and CDR2 is FQNEAQ. The CDR3 runs 14 residues. V lost 3 bases, J lost 5 bases, and 6 bases stayed unmatched. DNA of the CDR3: TGTGCCAGCAGCTTCCGTAGCGGGGCCAACGAGCAGTACTTC. It encodes CASSFRSGANEQYF.

This rearrangement joins TRBV29-1 to TRBJ2-2; weak D call: TRBD1 (6 bases). Germline V gene lookup returns CDR1 SQVTM and CDR2 ANQGSEA. There are 12 residues in the CDR3. V was cut by 6 bases and J by 6 bases, with 11 bases left in between. This CDR3 is CSVGRGAGELFF. The CDR3 DNA reads as TGCAGCGTGGGCAGGGGAGCCGGGGAGCTGTTTTTT.

The V gene is TRBV20-1, the J gene TRBJ2-5; 8 positions match TRBD2. The CDR3 has 15 amino acids. The ends lost 0 bases at V and 4 bases at J; junction bases unmatched: 7. Per the germline V gene, CDR1 is DFQATT and CDR2 is SNEGSKA (reference sequence). The CDR3 spells CSARDQGLGGETQYF. The CDR3 DNA follows: TGCAGTGCTAGAGATCAGGGACTAGGAGGAGAGACCCAGTACTTC.

The chain links TRBV18 to TRBJ2-3; 10 nucleotides match TRBD1. The CDR3 is 13 residues long. With 6 bases clipped from V and 14 bases from J, the junction kept 11 bases outside the gene matches. Germline V gene lookup returns CDR1 KGHSH and CDR2 LQKENI. CDR3 in DNA: TGTGCCAGCTCGCCAAGGGACAGGGGTATGTGGTATTTT. Translating gives CASSPRDRGMWYF.

A few counts support this clonotype. The V gene is TRBV6-6, the J gene TRBJ1-6; D is unclear. V was clipped by 8 bases and J by 8 bases, with 7 bases between them. Per the germline V gene, CDR1 is MNHNY and CDR2 is SVGAGI (reference sequence). This CDR3 contains 11 residues. CDR3 coding DNA: TGTGCCAGCGGTTTTGATTCACCCCTCCACTTT. This translates into CASGFDSPLHF.

The chain has TRBV5-1 and TRBJ2-2; D is undetermined. Germline-derived CDR1 and CDR2 are SGHRS and YFSETQ. Between the trimmed V and J ends, which lost 4 bases and 0 bases, there was a span of 4 bases. The CDR3 has 13 residues. CDR3 sequence: CASSQTNTGELFF. The CDR3 DNA reads as TGCGCCAGCAGCCAAACGAACACCGGGGAGCTGTTTTTT.

In this sample, this clonotype turned up a few times. The CDR3 DNA reads as TGTGCCAGCAGCTTAGAGGGTTGGTACCAAGAGACCCAGTACTTC. This codes for CASSLEGWYQETQYF. This rearrangement joins TRBV7-2 to TRBJ2-5; D call uncertain. CDR1 and CDR2 (germline): SGHTA, FQGNSA. Trimming shortened V by 1 base and J by 0 bases, and 9 bases separated the two germline ends. CDR3 length: 15 amino acids. The variable domain in full, completed from reference TRBV7-2 and TRBJ2-5, reads GAGVSQSPSNKVTEKGKDVELRCDPISGHTALYWYRQSLGQGLEFLIYFQGNSAPDKSGLPSDRFSAERTGGSVSTLTIQRTQQEDSAVYLCASSLEGWYQETQYFGPGTRLLVL.

V is TRBV4-3 and J is TRBJ2-7; D call uncertain. The germline CDR1 and CDR2 sequences are LGHNA and YSLEER. V was trimmed by 4 bases and J by 6 bases, leaving 16 bases between them. The CDR3 length is 14 residues. CDR3 in DNA: TGCGCCAGCAGCCCAAGGATAGATGGCAGCGAGCAGTACTTC. Encoded protein: CASSPRIDGSEQYF.

This clonotype was recorded at least ten times. This chain joins TRBV5-1 and TRBJ2-1, with 8 bases identical to TRBD1. The germline V gene encodes CDR1 SGHRS and CDR2 YFSETQ. With 1 base clipped from V and 3 bases from J, the junction kept 6 bases outside the gene matches. The CDR3 covers 16 residues. CDR3 bases: TGCGCCAGCAGCTTGTACCAGGGGGCTTACTACAATGAGCAGTTCTTC. Translating it yields CASSLYQGAYYNEQFF.

The chain combines TRBV15 with TRBJ2-2, with 7 bases matching TRBD1. The J segment lost 3 bases and the V segment lost 6 bases, leaving 7 bases of the junction unmatched. Germline assignment: CDR1 LNHNV and CDR2 YYDKDF (reference sequence). The CDR3 contains 15 residues. In nucleotides, the CDR3 is TGTGCCACCAGTCCCACAGGGGTGGACACCGGGGAGCTGTTTTTT. It translates to CATSPTGVDTGELFF.

This clonotype was observed a handful of times. The gene calls are TRBV4-2 and TRBJ1-1; tentatively, D is TRBD1 (5 bases). This CDR3 comprises 14 residues. Trimming took off 1 base at V and 0 bases at J, with 6 bases between the two ends. Germline V gene lookup returns CDR1 LGHNA and CDR2 YNFKEQ. The CDR3 sequence is CASSQAGVNTEAFF. CDR3 DNA sequence: TGTGCCAGCAGCCAAGCGGGGGTGAACACTGAAGCTTTCTTT.

The V and J genes are TRBV4-3 and TRBJ2-7; no clear D gene. The CDR3 runs to 13 residues. The germline V and J ends were trimmed by 0 bases and 6 bases, with 9 bases remaining between them. Germline V gene data show CDR1 as LGHNA and CDR2 as YSLEER. The CDR3 DNA is TGCGCCAGCAGCCAAGATCTTGAGACCGAGCAGTACTTC. As protein: CASSQDLETEQYF.

This clonotype was detected only a few times. This sequence joins TRBV4-1 and TRBJ2-3; a possible D gene is TRBD1 (6 bases). CDR1 is MGHRA, CDR2 YSYEKL, per germline. The V gene lost 0 bases and the J gene lost 2 bases, with 12 bases spanning the gap. The CDR3 loop spans 16 amino acids. This CDR3 reads CASSQEAGASTDTQYF. CDR3 bases: TGCGCCAGCAGCCAAGAGGCAGGGGCCTCCACAGATACGCAGTATTTT.

A word on this clonotype: Its ends do not fully match the called genes, so a read error is possible. V usage is TRBV20-1 and J usage is TRBJ2-3, with 8 nucleotides matching TRBD2. This CDR3 has 16 residues. Germline CDR1 and CDR2: DFQATT and SNEGSKA (reference sequence). The CDR3 DNA is TGCAGTGCCAGAGGGTTTGCGGGGGGTCTCGCGCGAACGCAGTATTTT. Protein: CSARGFAGGLARTQYF.

This clonotype was seen a few times. CDR3 bases: TGTGCCAGCAGCCAACGGACAGGGACCGGCCGAGCAGATACGCAGTATTTT. Translating gives CASSQRTGTGRADTQYF. V usage is TRBV3-1 and J usage is TRBJ2-3; TRBD1 agrees at 8 bases. CDR1 and CDR2 from the germline V gene are LGHDT and YNNKEL (reference sequence). V was pared by 2 bases and J by 4 bases, with 11 bases of the junction left unmatched. The CDR3 totals 17 residues.

The DNA for the CDR3 is TGTGCCAGCAGCCAAGGGGCCTGGGGCTGGATTGGCGCTTTCTTT. This sequence encodes CASSQGAWGWIGAFF. The rearrangement links TRBV14 to TRBJ1-1, with a weak D call TRBD1 (5 bases). The CDR3 contains 15 residues. CDR1 and CDR2 (germline): SGHDN, FVKESK. V was shortened by 1 base and J by 11 bases, with 20 bases between the two germline ends.

The V and J genes are TRBV20-1 and TRBJ2-5; D is unclear. Germline CDR1 DFQATT, CDR2 SNEGSKA (reference sequence). Deletions cut 5 bases from V and 0 bases from J, with 16 bases between. The CDR3 is 15 residues long. The CDR3 DNA is TGCAGTGCTCCCGCCGGGTTGGGGTACCAAGAGACCCAGTACTTC. Its protein product is CSAPAGLGYQETQYF.